This is a list of T cell receptor beta chains from one sample in a study of molecular identifiers for immune sequencing clone quantification. TCRdb independently ran MiXCR on the PCR reads; one entry per CDR3 protein. The data contain just under 650,000 distinct CDR3 sequences, about 20% of them singletons. The sequencing input was naive CD8+ T cells from blood, with Jurkat cell RNA spiked in. The receptors originated from a human donor in good health. Some libraries in this study had Jurkat cell RNA spiked in. CDR3s include the opening cysteine and the closing phenylalanine or tryptophan. The D gene is left open where the match is weak. Not every row has a clone size; where given, it reads once, few, many or a size class.

many	.	TRBV5-1	TRBJ2-5	CASLDGETQYF	TGCGCCAGCCTGGACGGAGAGACCCAGTACTTC
.	.	TRBV19	TRBJ2-1	CASSYPGTGHNEQFF	TGTGCCAGTAGTTATCCCGGGACTGGACACAATGAGCAGTTCTTC
.	TRBD1	TRBV7-9	TRBJ2-7	CASSGLGTGGSYEQYF	TGTGCCAGCAGCGGCTTAGGGACAGGGGGGTCCTACGAGCAGTACTTC
many	.	TRBV4-3	TRBJ2-5	CASSQDQETQYF	TGCGCCAGCAGCCAAGACCAAGAGACCCAGTACTTC
many	.	TRBV4-1	TRBJ2-7	CASSQDDRNSPGLRYEQYF	TGCGCCAGCAGCCAAGATGACCGGAACTCCCCCGGCCTAAGATACGAGCAGTACTTC
many	.	TRBV6-5	TRBJ2-7	CASSYQTRDGNEQYF	TGTGCCAGCAGTTACCAGACCCGGGACGGTAACGAGCAGTACTTC
many	.	TRBV13	TRBJ1-2	CASSLGGKENYGYTF	TGTGCCAGCAGCTTAGGCGGAAAAGAAAACTATGGCTACACCTTC
.	TRBD2	TRBV7-2	TRBJ2-1	CASRVWAGGLNEQFF	TGTGCCAGCAGGGTGTGGGCGGGGGGGCTGAATGAGCAGTTCTTC
many	.	TRBV4-1	TRBJ2-3	CASSPVMGTDTQYF	TGCGCCAGCAGCCCGGTGATGGGGACAGATACGCAGTATTTT
many	TRBD1	TRBV28	TRBJ1-2	CASSLREGAYYGYTF	TGTGCCAGCAGTTTGAGGGAGGGGGCGTACTATGGCTACACCTTC
many	.	TRBV4-3	TRBJ2-7	CASSQDKYHLEEQYF	TGCGCCAGCAGCCAAGATAAATATCACCTCGAGGAGCAGTACTTC
many	TRBD1	TRBV6-1	TRBJ2-3	CASRDREVTDTQYF	TGTGCCAGCAGGGACAGGGAAGTCACAGATACGCAGTATTTT
few	TRBD1	TRBV2	TRBJ2-1	CASRVKWDSSYNEQFF	TGTGCCAGCAGGGTGAAATGGGACAGCTCCTACAATGAGCAGTTCTTC
.	.	TRBV3-2	TRBJ2-7	CASSQDFQRGKVGEQYF	TGTGCCAGCAGCCAAGATTTCCAGCGGGGGAAGGTGGGTGAGCAGTACTTC
many	.	TRBV5-1	TRBJ2-3	CASSQIELGDTQYF	TGCGCCAGCAGCCAGATTGAACTAGGGGATACGCAGTATTTT
many	TRBD2	TRBV6-5	TRBJ2-7	CASSYSGLAGGSEQYF	TGTGCCAGCAGTTACTCCGGACTAGCGGGGGGATCCGAGCAGTACTTC
many	TRBD2	TRBV6-2/TRBV6-3	TRBJ2-5	CASSLTAPLAEETQYF	TGTGCCAGCAGTTTAACTGCGCCACTAGCGGAAGAGACCCAGTACTTC
many	TRBD1	TRBV12-3/TRBV12-4	TRBJ2-2	CASSPLGGRTGELFF	TGTGCCAGCAGCCCCCTAGGGGGCAGGACCGGGGAGCTGTTTTTT
few	TRBD2	TRBV19	TRBJ2-5	CASSISSGGALGETQYF	TGTGCCAGTAGTATATCCAGCGGGGGGGCCCTCGGAGAGACCCAGTACTTC
.	.	TRBV19	TRBJ2-2	CASSMRGGELFF	TGTGCCAGTAGTATGAGGGGCGGGGAGCTGTTTTTT
many	.	TRBV4-3	TRBJ1-2	CASSQDILGVYGYTF	TGCGCCAGCAGCCAAGATATTTTAGGGGTCTATGGCTACACCTTC
many	.	TRBV29-1	TRBJ2-7	CSVEADSYEQYF	TGCAGCGTTGAAGCTGACAGCTACGAGCAGTACTTC
many	.	TRBV9	TRBJ2-3	CASSPGTSVSTDTQYF	TGTGCCAGCAGCCCCGGGACCTCCGTGAGCACAGATACGCAGTATTTT
many	.	TRBV13	TRBJ1-1	CASSKREDDTEAFF	TGTGCCAGCAGCAAGCGGGAGGACGACACTGAAGCTTTCTTT
.	.	TRBV10-2	TRBJ2-5	CASGAPGLQETQYF	TGCGCCAGCGGTGCCCCGGGCCTTCAAGAGACCCAGTACTTC
.	TRBD2	TRBV28	TRBJ2-7	CASSSPGLAGNSPYGQYF	TGTGCCAGCAGTTCTCCCGGACTAGCGGGAAACTCCCCGTACGGGCAGTACTTC
many	.	TRBV12-3/TRBV12-4	TRBJ2-6	CASSVERISGANVLTF	TGTGCCAGCAGTGTCGAGAGAATCTCTGGGGCCAACGTCCTGACTTTC
.	TRBD2	TRBV7-2	TRBJ2-7	CASSWTGGGYEQYF	TGTGCCAGCAGCTGGACTGGCGGGGGTTACGAGCAGTACTTC
.	.	TRBV7-3	TRBJ2-2	CASSLIPSGSPNTGELFF	TGTGCCAGCAGCTTAATCCCGAGCGGGTCGCCGAACACCGGGGAGCTGTTTTTT
many	TRBD2	TRBV6-6	TRBJ2-5	CASSHGTSGSNPQETQYF	TGTGCCAGCAGTCACGGCACTAGCGGGAGTAACCCTCAAGAGACCCAGTACTTC
many	.	TRBV2	TRBJ2-1	CASSLTLYNEQFF	TGTGCCAGCAGTCTGACACTATACAATGAGCAGTTCTTC
many	TRBD1	TRBV7-9	TRBJ1-1	CASSTRTGREAFF	TGTGCCAGCAGCACGCGGACAGGGAGGGAAGCTTTCTTT
.	.	TRBV15	TRBJ1-3	CATSRDQAGYSGNTIYF	TGTGCCACCAGCAGAGATCAGGCGGGGTACTCTGGAAACACCATATATTTT
many	TRBD2	TRBV13	TRBJ2-6	CASSLGLAGSGANVLTF	TGTGCCAGCAGCCTGGGACTAGCGGGCTCTGGGGCCAACGTCCTGACTTTC
many	.	TRBV7-2	TRBJ1-1	CASSLVPGSLIEAFF	TGTGCCAGCAGCTTAGTCCCAGGGAGCTTAATTGAAGCTTTCTTT
.	.	TRBV4-3	TRBJ1-1	CASSQDWSGVTEAFF	TGCGCCAGCAGCCAAGATTGGTCTGGGGTCACTGAAGCTTTCTTT
many	TRBD2	TRBV7-6	TRBJ2-5	CASSFTREVLQETQYF	TGTGCCAGCAGCTTCACGCGGGAGGTTCTCCAAGAGACCCAGTACTTC